This TCR beta chain was retrieved from a study of technical replicates of blood from a handful of donors. Libraries were prepared by immunoSEQ multiplex PCR; TCRdb keeps only in-frame clonotypes and omits some of them. Among 45,000 to 60,000 clones listed, 85% to 90% were seen once. This CDR3 is built from 15 residues. Germline-derived CDR1 and CDR2 are SGHRS and YFSETQ. With V trimmed by 4 bases and J by 2 bases, 7 bases remained unmatched. V and J are TRBV5-1 and TRBJ2-3; TRBD2 aligns across 7 bases. Sequencing was performed on PBMCs. The clonotype comes from a human donor in good health. Some clones in this sample may be carry-over from other donors' samples. CDR3 sequence: CASSPLAEPTDTQYF. The CDR3 region has the DNA TGCGCCAGCAGCCCTCTAGCGGAGCCCACAGATACGCAGTATTTT.